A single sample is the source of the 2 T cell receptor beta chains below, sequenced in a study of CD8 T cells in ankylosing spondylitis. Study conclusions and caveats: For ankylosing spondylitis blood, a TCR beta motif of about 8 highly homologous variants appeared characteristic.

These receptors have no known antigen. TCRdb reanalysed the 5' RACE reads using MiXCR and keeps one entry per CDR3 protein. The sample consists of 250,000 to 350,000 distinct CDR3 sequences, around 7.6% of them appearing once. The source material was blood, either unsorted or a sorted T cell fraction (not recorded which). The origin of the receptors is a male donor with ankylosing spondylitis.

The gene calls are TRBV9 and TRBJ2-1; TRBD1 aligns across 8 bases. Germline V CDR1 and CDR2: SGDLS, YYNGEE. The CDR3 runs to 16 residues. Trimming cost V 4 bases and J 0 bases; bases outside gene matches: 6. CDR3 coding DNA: TGTGCCAGCAGCACACACAGGGGGAGCTCCTACAATGAGCAGTTCTTC. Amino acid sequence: CASSTHRGSSYNEQFF.

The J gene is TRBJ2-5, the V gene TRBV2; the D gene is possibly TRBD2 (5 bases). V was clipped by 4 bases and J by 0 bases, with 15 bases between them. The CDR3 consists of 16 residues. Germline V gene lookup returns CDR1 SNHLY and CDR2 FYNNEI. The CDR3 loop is CASSVATGNDQETQYF. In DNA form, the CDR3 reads TGTGCCAGCAGTGTAGCCACCGGGAACGACCAAGAGACCCAGTACTTC.